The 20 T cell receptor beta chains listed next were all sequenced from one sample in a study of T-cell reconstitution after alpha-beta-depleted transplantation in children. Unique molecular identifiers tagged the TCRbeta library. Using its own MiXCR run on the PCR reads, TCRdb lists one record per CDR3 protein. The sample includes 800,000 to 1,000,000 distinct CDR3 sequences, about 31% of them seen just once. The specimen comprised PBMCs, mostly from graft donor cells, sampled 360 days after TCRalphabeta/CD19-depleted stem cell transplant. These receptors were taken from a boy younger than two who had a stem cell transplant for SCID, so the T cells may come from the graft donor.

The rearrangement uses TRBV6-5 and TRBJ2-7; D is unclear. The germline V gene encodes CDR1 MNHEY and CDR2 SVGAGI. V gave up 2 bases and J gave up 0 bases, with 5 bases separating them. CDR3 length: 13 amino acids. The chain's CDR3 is CASSYAPSYEQYF. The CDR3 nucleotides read TGTGCCAGCAGTTACGCCCCCTCCTACGAGCAGTACTTC.

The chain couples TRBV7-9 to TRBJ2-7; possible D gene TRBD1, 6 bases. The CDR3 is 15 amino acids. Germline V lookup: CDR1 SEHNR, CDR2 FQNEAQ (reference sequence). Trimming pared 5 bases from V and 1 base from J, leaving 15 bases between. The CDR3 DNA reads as TGTGCCAGCAGCCCCTGGCAGGGGCGATCCTACGAGCAGTACTTC. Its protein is CASSPWQGRSYEQYF.

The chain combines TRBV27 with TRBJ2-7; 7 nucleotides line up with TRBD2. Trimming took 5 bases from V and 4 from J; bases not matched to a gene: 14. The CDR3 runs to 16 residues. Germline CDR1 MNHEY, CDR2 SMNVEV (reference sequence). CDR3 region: CASSGMDRDGRYEQYF. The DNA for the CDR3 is TGTGCCAGCAGTGGAATGGACCGGGACGGGAGGTACGAGCAGTACTTC.

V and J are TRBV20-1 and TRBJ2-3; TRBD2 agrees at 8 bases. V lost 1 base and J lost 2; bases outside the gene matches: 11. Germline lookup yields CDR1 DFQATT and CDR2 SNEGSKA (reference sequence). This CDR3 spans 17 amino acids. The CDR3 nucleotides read TGCAGTGCTAGAGGAGTCGGGGGGGCCGGGTCCACAGATACGCAGTATTTT. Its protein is CSARGVGGAGSTDTQYF.

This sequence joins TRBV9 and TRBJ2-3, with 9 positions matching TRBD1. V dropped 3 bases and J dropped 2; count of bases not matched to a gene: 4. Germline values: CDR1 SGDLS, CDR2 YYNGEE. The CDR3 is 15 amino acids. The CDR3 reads CASSGRTGVTDTQYF. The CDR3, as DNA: TGTGCCAGCAGCGGGAGGACAGGGGTCACAGATACGCAGTATTTT.

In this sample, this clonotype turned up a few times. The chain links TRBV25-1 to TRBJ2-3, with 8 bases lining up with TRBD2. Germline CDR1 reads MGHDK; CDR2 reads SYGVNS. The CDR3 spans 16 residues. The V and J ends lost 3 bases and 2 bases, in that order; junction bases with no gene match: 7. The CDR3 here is CASSDQGLGYTDTQYF. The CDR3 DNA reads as TGTGCCAGCAGTGATCAGGGACTAGGATACACAGATACGCAGTATTTT.

DNA for the CDR3: TGTGCCATCAGTGAGAACGGGGATGCGGGAGAGACCCAGTACTTC. Translated, it gives CAISENGDAGETQYF. V is TRBV10-3 and J is TRBJ2-5; D may be TRBD2 (5 bases). Germline V gene lookup returns CDR1 ENHRY and CDR2 SYGVKD. Deletions cut 2 bases from V and 4 bases from J, with 14 bases between. CDR3 length: 15 residues.

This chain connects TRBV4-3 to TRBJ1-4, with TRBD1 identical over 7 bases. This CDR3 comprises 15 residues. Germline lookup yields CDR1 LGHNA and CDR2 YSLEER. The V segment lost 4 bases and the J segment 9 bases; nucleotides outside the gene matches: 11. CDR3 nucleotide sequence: TGCGCCAGCAGCCCTGACAGGGAGGGTGATCAAAAACTGTTTTTT. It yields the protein CASSPDREGDQKLFF.

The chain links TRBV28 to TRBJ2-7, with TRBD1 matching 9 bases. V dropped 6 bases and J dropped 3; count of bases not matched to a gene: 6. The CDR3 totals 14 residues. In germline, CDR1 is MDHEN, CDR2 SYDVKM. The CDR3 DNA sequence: TGTGCCAGCAGCCGATGGGACAGGGACTACGAGCAGTACTTC. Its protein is CASSRWDRDYEQYF.

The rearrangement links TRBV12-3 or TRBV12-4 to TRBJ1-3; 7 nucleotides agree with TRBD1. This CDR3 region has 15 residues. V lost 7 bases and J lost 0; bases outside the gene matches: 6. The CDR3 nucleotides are TGTGCCAGCACCGACAGGGTGATCTCTGGAAACACCATATATTTT. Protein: CASTDRVISGNTIYF.

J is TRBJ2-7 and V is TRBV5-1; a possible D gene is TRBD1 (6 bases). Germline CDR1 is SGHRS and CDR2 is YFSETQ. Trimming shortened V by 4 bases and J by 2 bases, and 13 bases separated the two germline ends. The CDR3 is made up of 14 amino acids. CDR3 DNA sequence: TGCGCCAGCAGCATGGGACAAATTCCCTACGAGCAGTACTTC. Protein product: CASSMGQIPYEQYF.

In DNA form, the CDR3 reads TGTGCCAGCAGCCGCGGGATAGACTTGTACGAGCAGTACTTC. Protein product: CASSRGIDLYEQYF. The chain is built from TRBV4-2 and TRBJ2-7; a possible D gene is TRBD2 (6 bases). Germline values: CDR1 LGHNA, CDR2 YNFKEQ. The CDR3 has 14 amino acids. The germline V and J ends were trimmed by 4 bases and 4 bases, with 14 bases remaining between them.

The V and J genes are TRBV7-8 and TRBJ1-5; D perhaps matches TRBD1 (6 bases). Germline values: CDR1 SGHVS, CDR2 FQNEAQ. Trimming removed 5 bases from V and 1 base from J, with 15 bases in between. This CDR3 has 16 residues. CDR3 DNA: TGTGCCAGCAGCCTTGGGAAGGGGGGAAGCAATCAGCCCCAGCATTTT. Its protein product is CASSLGKGGSNQPQHF.

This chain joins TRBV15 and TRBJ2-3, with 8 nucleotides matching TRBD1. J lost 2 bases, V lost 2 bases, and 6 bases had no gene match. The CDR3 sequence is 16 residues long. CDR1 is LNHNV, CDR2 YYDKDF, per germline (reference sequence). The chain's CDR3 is CATSRQTGVLTDTQYF. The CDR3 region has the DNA TGTGCCACCAGCAGACAGACAGGGGTCCTCACAGATACGCAGTATTTT.

The CDR3 protein is CASSLVMGQETQYF. The DNA of the CDR3 is TGTGCCAGCAGCTTAGTCATGGGGCAAGAGACCCAGTACTTC. The chain couples TRBV7-8 to TRBJ2-5; D remains ambiguous. This CDR3 is built from 14 residues. Germline CDR1 is SGHVS and CDR2 is FQNEAQ. V was shortened by 1 base and J by 2 bases, with 8 bases between the two germline ends.

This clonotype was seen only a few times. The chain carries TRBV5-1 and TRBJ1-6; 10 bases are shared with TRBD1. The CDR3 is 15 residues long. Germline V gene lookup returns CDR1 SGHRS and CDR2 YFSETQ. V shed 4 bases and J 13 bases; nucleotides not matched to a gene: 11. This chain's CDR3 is CASSPSGTGVEPLHF. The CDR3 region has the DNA TGCGCCAGCAGCCCATCCGGGACAGGGGTTGAGCCCCTCCACTTT.

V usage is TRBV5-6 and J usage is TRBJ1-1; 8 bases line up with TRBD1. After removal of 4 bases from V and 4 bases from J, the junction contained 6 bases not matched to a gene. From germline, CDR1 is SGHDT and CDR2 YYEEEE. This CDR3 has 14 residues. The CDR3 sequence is CASSRYRGSTEAFF. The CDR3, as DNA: TGTGCCAGCAGCCGCTACAGGGGGTCCACTGAAGCTTTCTTT.

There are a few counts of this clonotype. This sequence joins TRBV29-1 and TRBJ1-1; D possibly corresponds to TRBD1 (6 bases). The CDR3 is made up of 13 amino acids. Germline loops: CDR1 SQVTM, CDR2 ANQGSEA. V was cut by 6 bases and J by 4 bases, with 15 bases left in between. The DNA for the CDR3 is TGCAGCGTCCTAAGGGGGTCGAGCACTGAAGCTTTCTTT. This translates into CSVLRGSSTEAFF.

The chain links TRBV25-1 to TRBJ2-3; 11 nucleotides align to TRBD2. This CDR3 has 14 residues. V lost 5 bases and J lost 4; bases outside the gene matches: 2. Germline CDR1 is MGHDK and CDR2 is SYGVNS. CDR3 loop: CASSPSGGSDTQYF. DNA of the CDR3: TGTGCCAGCAGTCCTAGCGGGGGGTCAGATACGCAGTATTTT.

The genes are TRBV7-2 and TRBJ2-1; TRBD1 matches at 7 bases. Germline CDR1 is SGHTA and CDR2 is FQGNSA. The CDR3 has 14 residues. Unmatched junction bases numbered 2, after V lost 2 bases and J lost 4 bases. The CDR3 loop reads CASSLTQGYNEQFF. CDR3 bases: TGTGCCAGCAGCTTAACACAGGGGTACAATGAGCAGTTCTTC.